Below are 30 T cell receptor delta chains sequenced from a single sample in a study of gamma-delta chains in newborns, infants, children. TCRdb reanalysed the reads with CATT. This table has roughly 5,000 delta-chain clones, roughly 2.8% appearing once. Sequenced input: blood. These receptors came from a child who was a newborn, infant or young child, either healthy, febrile or measles-vaccinated (not recorded which).

For this clone: At one end the junction does not follow the germline gene, possibly because of a read error. The chain couples TRDV2 to TRDJ2, with TRDD3 identical over 8 bases. CDR3 length equals 21 residues. CDR1 is GEAIGNYY and CDR2 is EKD in the germline V gene. The chain's CDR3 is CARDTVLGANVIGPLTAQLFF. The CDR3 coding sequence is TGTGCCCGTGACACCGTACTGGGGGCCAACGTGATAGGGCCTTTGACAGCACAACTCTTCTTT.

This clone was recorded a few times. J is TRDJ3 and V is TRDV2; D not certain. Trimming removed 0 bases at V and 0 bases at J, with 11 bases between. Germline CDR1 is GEAIGNYY and CDR2 is EKD. The CDR3 length is 18 residues. The CDR3 nucleotides read TGTGCCTGTGACACCGGGTGGGACAGCTCCTGGGACACCCGACAGATGTTTTTC. Its translation is CACDTGWDSSWDTRQMFF.

The J gene is TRDJ2, the V gene TRDV2, with D unclear. Between the trimmed V and J ends, which lost 0 bases and 0 bases, there was a span of 19 bases. CDR3 length: 19 residues. Germline loops: CDR1 GEAIGNYY, CDR2 EKD. The CDR3 is CACDTIGGFKPTLTAQLFF. In DNA form, the CDR3 reads TGTGCCTGTGACACCATAGGAGGATTCAAGCCCACTTTGACAGCACAACTCTTCTTT.

This clone was found a few times. The chain joins TRDV2 to TRDJ1; TRDD3 matches at 11 bases. The CDR3 has 15 residues. Losses at the gene ends were 3 bases for V and 3 bases for J; bases not matched to a gene: 5. Germline assignment: CDR1 GEAIGNYY and CDR2 EKD. The DNA of the CDR3 is TGTGCCTGTGACCTACTGGGGGATAAATCCGATAAACTCATCTTT. Its translation: CACDLLGDKSDKLIF.

This clone has more than one count but fewer than ten. The chain carries TRDV2 and TRDJ3; 7 bases match TRDD3. This CDR3 is 18 amino acids long. CDR1 and CDR2 from the germline V gene are GEAIGNYY and EKD. J gave up 0 bases and V 0 bases, and 4 bases lay outside the gene matches. This CDR3 is CACDTGLGASWDTRQMFF. The CDR3 DNA follows: TGTGCCTGTGACACCGGGCTGGGGGCCTCCTGGGACACCCGACAGATGTTTTTC.

Only a few counts were recorded for this clone. The chain is built from TRDV2 and TRDJ1; D is uncertain. Germline V CDR1 and CDR2: GEAIGNYY, EKD. Trimming removed 0 bases at V and 0 bases at J, with 7 bases between. The CDR3 is made up of 14 amino acids. Here the CDR3 DNA reads TGTGCCTGTGACACCTTACAGTACACCGATAAACTCATCTTT. Amino acid sequence: CACDTLQYTDKLIF.

This clone was detected only a few times. V gene TRDV2 combines with J gene TRDJ1; 12 bases agree with TRDD3. The V and J ends lost 3 bases and 1 base, in that order; junction bases with no gene match: 8. The CDR3 has 17 residues. Germline CDR1 and CDR2: GEAIGNYY and EKD. CDR3 in amino acids: CACDHVLGDTRTDKLIF. The CDR3 bases are TGTGCCTGTGACCACGTACTGGGGGATACCCGCACCGATAAACTCATCTTT.

This clone was recorded a few times. Additional DNA sequences in this sample encode the identical CDR3. This sequence joins TRDV2 and TRDJ3; no clear D gene. Germline lookup yields CDR1 GEAIGNYY and CDR2 EKD. V was cut by 1 base and J by 1 base, with 4 bases left in between. The CDR3 runs to 15 residues. In nucleotides, the CDR3 is TGTGCCTGTGACACGGGATCCTGGGACACCCGACAGATGTTTTTC. This gives the protein CACDTGSWDTRQMFF.

Note on this clone: At one of its ends the junction is not consistent with the germline gene, which may arise from a read error. V gene TRDV2 combines with J gene TRDJ3; TRDD3 might be the D (5 bases). CDR1 and CDR2 from the germline V gene are GEAIGNYY and EKD. The CDR3 length is 18 residues. CDR3 sequence: CACDNLWASSWDTRRMFF. The CDR3 nucleotides read TGTGCCTGTGACAATTTGTGGGCCAGCTCCTGGGACACCCGACGGATGTTTTTC.

This chain joins TRDV1 and TRDJ1; 12 bases are shared with TRDD3. This CDR3 contains 23 residues. The ends lost 1 base at V and 5 bases at J; junction bases unmatched: 26. Germline CDR1 reads TSWWSYY; CDR2 reads QGS. The DNA for the CDR3 is TGTGCTCTTGGGGAACCAGCACCTTCCCCCCTGGGGGATACGGGGGTACAGGGGGATAAACTCATCTTT. This codes for CALGEPAPSPLGDTGVQGDKLIF.

The J gene is TRDJ3, the V gene TRDV2, with TRDD3 identical over 13 bases. TCRdb supplies no J gene; here it was assigned by aligning the nucleotide sequence to germline. After removal of 4 bases from V and 0 bases from J, the junction contained 8 bases not matched to a gene. This CDR3 is 20 amino acids long. Per the germline V gene, CDR1 is GEAIGNYY and CDR2 is EKD. The DNA for the CDR3 is TGTGCCTGTGATCACGTACTGGGGGATACGCGCTCCTGGGACACCCGACAGATGTTTTTC. Its protein product is CACDHVLGDTRSWDTRQMFF.

This clone ranks as medium-sized. This chain uses TRDV2 with TRDJ3, with 8 positions matching TRDD3. V was pared by 1 base and J by 1 base, with 8 bases of the junction left unmatched. CDR3 size: 19 residues. Germline assignment: CDR1 GEAIGNYY and CDR2 EKD. Here the CDR3 reads CACDTAGGARSWDTRQMFF. In DNA form, the CDR3 reads TGTGCCTGTGACACGGCTGGGGGAGCCAGGTCCTGGGACACCCGACAGATGTTTTTC.

Concerning this clone: The same CDR3 can be traced to other DNA sequences in this sample. This chain uses TRDV2 with TRDJ3, with TRDD3 identical over 13 bases. Germline values: CDR1 GEAIGNYY, CDR2 EKD. CDR3 length equals 22 residues. Unmatched junction bases numbered 12, after V lost 2 bases and J lost 0 bases. The chain's CDR3 is CACDKIELGDTLNSWDTRQMFF. The CDR3 DNA is TGTGCCTGTGACAAGATTGAACTGGGGGATACGCTAAACTCCTGGGACACCCGACAGATGTTTTTC.

This clone was observed a handful of times. The CDR3 DNA reads TGTGCCTGTGAGACTGGGGGTTTTTCCTGGGACACCCGACAGATGTTTTTC. Its protein is CACETGGFSWDTRQMFF. The rearrangement uses TRDV2 and TRDJ3; 8 positions match TRDD3. V lost 4 bases, J lost 1 base, and 5 bases stayed unmatched. CDR1 is GEAIGNYY and CDR2 is EKD in the germline V gene. The CDR3 length is 17 residues.

This clone was picked up a small number of times. The gene calls are TRDV1 and TRDJ1, with D possibly matching TRDD2 (5 bases). Per germline, CDR1 TSWWSYY and CDR2 QGS. This CDR3 region has 16 residues. Trimming pared 5 bases from V and 3 bases from J, leaving 19 bases between. The CDR3 loop is CALGPLPTYRADKLIF. The CDR3 coding sequence is TGTGCTCTTGGGCCTCTTCCGACGTACAGGGCCGATAAACTCATCTTT.

Regarding this clone: A much larger clone is a single base away; this may be a read error. The chain uses TRDV2 and TRDJ3; 10 bases align to TRDD3. V lost 1 base to trimming and J lost 2 bases; unmatched junction nucleotides: 4. This CDR3 comprises 18 residues. Per germline, CDR1 GEAIGNYY and CDR2 EKD. The CDR3 is CACDTGGYLPWDTRQMFF. Here the CDR3 DNA reads TGTGCCTGTGACACTGGGGGATACCTCCCCTGGGACACCCGACAGATGTTTTTC.

The chain has TRDV2 and TRDJ1; the match to TRDD3 covers 10 bases. There are 15 residues in the CDR3. V lost 3 bases, J lost 3 bases, and 6 bases stayed unmatched. CDR1 is GEAIGNYY, CDR2 EKD, per germline. For the CDR3, the DNA is TGTGCCTGTGACGTCCTGGGGGATAAAGCCGATAAACTCATCTTT. This codes for CACDVLGDKADKLIF.

Comment on this clone: At the DNA level, this CDR3 is encoded by other sequences in the same sample as well. This sequence joins TRDV2 and TRDJ3; 9 bases map to TRDD3. J gave up 0 bases and V 2 bases, and 4 bases lay outside the gene matches. Germline V CDR1 and CDR2: GEAIGNYY, EKD. The CDR3 runs 18 residues. The CDR3 reads CACDILGDRSWDTRQMFF. The CDR3 DNA reads as TGTGCCTGTGACATACTGGGGGACCGCTCCTGGGACACCCGACAGATGTTTTTC.

This sequence joins TRDV2 and TRDJ2, with 9 bases lining up with TRDD3. J gave up 6 bases and V 1 base, and 2 bases lay outside the gene matches. This CDR3 contains 14 residues. Germline-derived CDR1 and CDR2 are GEAIGNYY and EKD. The CDR3 region is CACDTWGIAAQLFF. The CDR3 DNA reads as TGTGCCTGTGACACGTGGGGGATAGCAGCACAACTCTTCTTT.

Judged by abundance, this clone is medium-sized (0.01 to 0.1%). V gene TRDV2 combines with J gene TRDJ3, with 8 positions matching TRDD3. The germline CDR1 and CDR2 sequences are GEAIGNYY and EKD. V lost 0 bases and J lost 0; bases outside the gene matches: 3. This CDR3 region has 18 residues. The CDR3, as DNA: TGTGCCTGTGACACCTTACTGGGGGCCTCCTGGGACACCCGACAGATGTTTTTC. This sequence encodes CACDTLLGASWDTRQMFF.

By proportion, this clone is medium-sized. Other DNA sequences within the sample encode an identical CDR3. V is TRDV2 and J is TRDJ3; D gene uncertain. In germline, CDR1 is GEAIGNYY, CDR2 EKD. The V end was cut by 0 bases, the J end by 2 bases, with 7 bases between. The CDR3 loop spans 16 amino acids. The CDR3 DNA sequence: TGTGCCTGTGACACCGTAGGAACCTGGGACACCCGACAGATGTTTTTC. It codes for CACDTVGTWDTRQMFF.

This chain connects TRDV2 to TRDJ4, with TRDD3 matching over 9 bases. V was clipped by 2 bases and J by 0 bases; unmatched bases: 3. This CDR3 region has 14 residues. Germline V gene lookup returns CDR1 GEAIGNYY and CDR2 EKD. The DNA of the CDR3 is TGTGCCTGTGACATACTGGGGGACGCCAGACCCCTGATCTTT. It is translated as CACDILGDARPLIF.

J is TRDJ3 and V is TRDV2; 13 bases match TRDD3. The ends lost 2 bases at V and 1 base at J; junction bases unmatched: 13. Germline CDR1 and CDR2: GEAIGNYY and EKD. The length of the CDR3 is 22 residues. The CDR3 nucleotides read TGTGCCTGTGACAGCGTACTGGGGGATACGCGCGTTTTTTCCTGGGACACCCGACAGATGTTTTTC. Protein sequence: CACDSVLGDTRVFSWDTRQMFF.

CDR3 loop: CACDTAGGSRSWDTRQMFF. The CDR3 DNA is TGTGCCTGTGACACCGCTGGGGGATCTAGGTCCTGGGACACCCGACAGATGTTTTTC. This chain links TRDV2 with TRDJ3; 9 nucleotides line up with TRDD3. Germline V gene lookup returns CDR1 GEAIGNYY and CDR2 EKD. The V and J ends lost 0 bases and 1 base, in that order; junction bases with no gene match: 6. The CDR3 sequence is 19 residues long.

This clone was seen a handful of times. In the same sample, other DNA sequences code for this CDR3. V and J are TRDV2 and TRDJ3; 7 bases fit TRDD3. V gave up 0 bases and J gave up 0 bases; unmatched junction bases: 4. The CDR3 is made up of 18 amino acids. Looked up from germline, CDR1 is GEAIGNYY and CDR2 is EKD. The CDR3 DNA is TGTGCCTGTGACACCTTGGGGGAAAGCTCCTGGGACACCCGACAGATGTTTTTC. As protein: CACDTLGESSWDTRQMFF.

This clone was observed a few times. With a much larger clone just one base away, this may be a read error. The CDR3 is CACDTWGIHTDKLIF. CDR3 sequence (DNA): TGTGCCTGTGACACCTGGGGGATACACACCGATAAACTCATCTTT. V is TRDV2 and J is TRDJ1; 10 nucleotides line up with TRDD3. The V gene's germline CDR1 is GEAIGNYY and CDR2 EKD. CDR3 length equals 15 residues. Trimming at V came to 0 bases and at J to 0 bases, leaving 0 bases not matched to a gene.

The sample holds a few counts of this clone. CDR3 protein: CACEYLGDTMLIF. The CDR3 nucleotides are TGTGCCTGTGAGTATCTGGGGGATACGATGCTCATCTTT. This chain connects TRDV2 to TRDJ1; TRDD3 matches 12 bases. Germline trimming cut 4 bases from V and 11 bases from J; bases unmatched to any gene: 7. Germline CDR1 is GEAIGNYY and CDR2 is EKD. The length of the CDR3 is 13 residues.

The chain uses TRDV2 and TRDJ1; 9 bases fit TRDD3. The CDR3 runs 15 residues. Germline CDR1 is GEAIGNYY and CDR2 is EKD. Losses at the gene ends were 4 bases for V and 2 bases for J; bases not matched to a gene: 7. The CDR3 loop reads CACDFTGGDTDKLIF. In DNA, the CDR3 is TGTGCCTGTGATTTTACTGGGGGAGATACCGATAAACTCATCTTT.

No call was made for the V gene; the J gene is TRDJ2; the table's D call, TRDD3, was not checked against the DNA. The length of the CDR3 is 17 residues. The CDR3 spells CACDTDWGPSLTAQLFF. DNA for the CDR3: TGTGCCTGTGACACCGACTGGGGGCCCTCTTTGACAGCACAACTCTTCTTT.

This clone was observed a handful of times. The same CDR3 also results from other DNA sequences found in this sample. The gene calls are TRDV2 and TRDJ2; 7 positions agree with TRDD3. Germline CDR1 is GEAIGNYY and CDR2 is EKD. V lost 0 bases and J lost 2; bases outside the gene matches: 11. The CDR3 totals 18 residues. CDR3 in amino acids: CACDTILGDRTLTAQLFF. CDR3 coding DNA: TGTGCCTGTGACACCATACTAGGGGATAGGACCTTGACAGCACAACTCTTCTTT.